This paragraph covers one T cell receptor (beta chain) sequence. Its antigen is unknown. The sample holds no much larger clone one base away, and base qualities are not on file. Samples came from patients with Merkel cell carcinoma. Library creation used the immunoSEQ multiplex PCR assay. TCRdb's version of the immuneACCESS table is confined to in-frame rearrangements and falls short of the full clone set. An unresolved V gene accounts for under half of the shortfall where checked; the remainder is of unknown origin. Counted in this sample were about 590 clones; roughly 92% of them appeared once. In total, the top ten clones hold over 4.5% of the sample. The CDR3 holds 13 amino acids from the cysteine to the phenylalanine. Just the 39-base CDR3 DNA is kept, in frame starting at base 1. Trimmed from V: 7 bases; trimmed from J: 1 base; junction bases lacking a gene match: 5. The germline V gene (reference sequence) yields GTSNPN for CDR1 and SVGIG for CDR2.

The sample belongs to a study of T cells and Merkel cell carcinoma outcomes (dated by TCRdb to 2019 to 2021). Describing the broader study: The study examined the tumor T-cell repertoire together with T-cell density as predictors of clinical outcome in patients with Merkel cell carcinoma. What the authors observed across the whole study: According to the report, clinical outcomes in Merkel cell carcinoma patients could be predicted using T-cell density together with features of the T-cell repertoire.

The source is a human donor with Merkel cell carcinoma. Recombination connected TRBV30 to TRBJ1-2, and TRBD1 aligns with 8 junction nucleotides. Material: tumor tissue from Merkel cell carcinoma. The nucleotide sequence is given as TGTGCCTTACAGGGGGAGCATAACTATGGCTACACCTTC. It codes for CALQGEHNYGYTF.